This T cell receptor beta chain was sequenced during a study of TIL therapy for anti-PD-1-resistant metastatic lung cancer. Study results and caveats: The cohort had more treatment-naive, never-smoker and oncogene-addicted patients than typical.

Time point meaning: pre-treatment sample, taken before nivolumab and TIL therapy. On this clone itself: Its target is unknown.

This was the immunoSEQ v3 assay. TCRdb keeps only in-frame clones here, not all; method: immunoSEQ multiplex PCR. The table records 20,000 or so clones, about four fifths of them present only once. The CDR3 contains 14 residues. Trimming removed 5 bases from V and 8 bases from J; junction bases left unmatched: 7. Per germline, CDR1 SGHRS and CDR2 YFSETQ. The V call is TRBV5-1, the J call TRBJ2-1; 10 bases match TRBD2. This clonotype was sampled from a person aged 25 to 85 with non-small cell lung cancer. The sequencing here drew on blood, taken at baseline. This CDR3 is CASSPGLAVYEQFF. The CDR3 region has the DNA TGCGCCAGCAGTCCCGGACTAGCGGTCTATGAGCAGTTCTTC.